The 32 T cell receptor beta chains in this list originate from one sample, sequenced in a study of OX40 agonist ivuxolimab in advanced cancers. The method was immunoSEQ multiplex PCR; TCRdb's version includes in-frame clones alone and lacks a portion of them. There are tens of thousands of clones in the sample; 85% to 90% occur only once, and roughly 3.1% lies in the top ten. The sample in question was CD4+ or CD8+ T cells sorted from blood, obtained in a trial of the OX40 agonist ivuxolimab. The source is an adult with an advanced solid tumor such as melanoma, head and neck, liver or kidney cancer.

This clone was seen a few times. The chain employs TRBV5-4 and TRBJ2-2, with a weak D call TRBD1 (5 bases). V lost 2 bases to trimming and J lost 7 bases, with 12 bases between them. The CDR3 runs 14 residues. From germline, CDR1 is SGHNT and CDR2 YYREEE (reference sequence). The CDR3 sequence: CASSFWGSGGELFF. CDR3 nucleotides: TGTGCCAGCAGCTTTTGGGGCTCGGGCGGGGAGCTGTTTTTT.

The sample holds one count of this clone. This chain links TRBV7-2 with TRBJ2-2; D could derive from TRBD1 or TRBD2 (6 bases each). Germline V CDR1 and CDR2: SGHTA, FQGNSA. V lost 3 bases and J 4 bases, leaving 18 bases between the germline ends. The CDR3 spans 17 residues. CDR3 coding DNA: TGTGCCAGCAGCTTTCGATTAGGGGGGACTTCCACCGGGGAGCTGTTTTTT. Protein sequence: CASSFRLGGTSTGELFF.

This sequence joins TRBV12-1 and TRBJ2-3; the DNA was not used to check the table's D call, TRBD2. TRBV12-1 has pseudogene status. The CDR3 is 17 amino acids. CDR3 nucleotide sequence: TGTGCCAGGAAGGGACTAGCGGGGCCAACTAGCACAGATACGCAGTATTTT. This encodes CARKGLAGPTSTDTQYF.

V and J are TRBV29-1 and TRBJ2-1, with D uncertain. Germline lookup yields CDR1 SQVTM and CDR2 ANQGSEA. This CDR3 is built from 13 residues. V was clipped by 4 bases and J by 1 base, with 8 bases between them. CDR3 region: CSVGPKSYNEQFF. The CDR3 DNA sequence: TGCAGCGTTGGGCCTAAATCCTACAATGAGCAGTTCTTC.

Written as DNA, the CDR3 is TGTGCCAGCAGTGATGGGCCGGACCTGAGCTCCTACAATGAGCAGTTCTTC. Residues: CASSDGPDLSSYNEQFF. This chain uses TRBV2 with TRBJ2-1; D remains unclear. The V gene's germline CDR1 is SNHLY and CDR2 FYNNEI. The CDR3 sequence is 17 residues long. V was trimmed by 3 bases and J by 0 bases, leaving 15 bases between them.

The CDR3 sequence is CASSRGYTYEQYF. CDR3 in DNA: TGTGCATCCTCGAGGGGGTATACCTACGAGCAGTACTTC. The V and J genes are TRBV6-5 and TRBJ2-7; D may be TRBD1 (6 bases). The germline gives CDR1 MNHEY, CDR2 SVGAGI. The CDR3 is 13 amino acids.

The chain links TRBV10-3 to TRBJ2-2; TRBD1 agrees at 9 bases. This CDR3 region has 14 residues. After removal of 6 bases from V and 3 bases from J, the junction contained 2 bases not matched to a gene. CDR1 and CDR2 from the germline V gene are ENHRY and SYGVKD. CDR3 region: CAIRDRGDTGELFF. CDR3 in DNA: TGTGCCATCAGGGACAGGGGAGACACCGGGGAGCTGTTTTTT.

The chain has TRBV5-4 and TRBJ2-5; TRBD2 matches 8 bases. The germline gives CDR1 SGHNT, CDR2 YYREEE (reference sequence). CDR3 size: 15 residues. With V trimmed by 6 bases and J by 4 bases, 11 bases remained unmatched. The DNA for the CDR3 is TGTGCCAGCACCGCGGGGGGCCCCTTGGGAGAGACCCAGTACTTC. The encoded protein is CASTAGGPLGETQYF.

The chain combines TRBV27 with TRBJ2-1, with D uncertain. This CDR3 has 15 amino acids. Looked up from germline, CDR1 is MNHEY and CDR2 is SMNVEV (reference sequence). The ends were cut back, 2 bases at V and 0 bases at J, with 8 bases in the middle. This CDR3 reads CASSLLLSSYNEQFF. For the CDR3, the DNA is TGTGCCAGCAGTTTACTCCTAAGCTCCTACAATGAGCAGTTCTTC.

V is TRBV4-2 and J is TRBJ2-1, with TRBD1 matching 7 bases. Germline CDR1 LGHNA, CDR2 YNFKEQ. With V trimmed by 0 bases and J by 8 bases, 10 bases remained unmatched. CDR3 length: 16 amino acids. The CDR3 sequence is CASSQEIGQAYDEQFF. CDR3 in DNA: TGTGCCAGCAGCCAAGAAATTGGACAGGCATATGATGAGCAGTTCTTC.

The chain joins TRBV18 to TRBJ1-2; D unclear. The germline CDR1 and CDR2 sequences are KGHSH and LQKENI. CDR3 length: 14 residues. The V end lost 6 bases, the J end lost 0 bases, and 11 bases lay between the germline ends. CDR3 DNA sequence: TGTGCCAGCTCCCCCGCCGGGGCTAACTATGGCTACACCTTC. This sequence encodes CASSPAGANYGYTF.

CDR3 DNA sequence: TGTGCCAGCAGCTTCGGCGGGTCGCGGGCTGAGGGGTATGGCTACACCTTC. Protein: CASSFGGSRAEGYGYTF. The J gene is TRBJ1-2, the V gene TRBV11-3; weak D call: TRBD1 (5 bases). CDR1 is SGHNT and CDR2 is YENEEA in the germline V gene. The V end lost 3 bases, the J end lost 5 bases, and 22 bases lay between the germline ends. The CDR3 covers 17 residues.

This clone was seen a handful of times. CDR3 protein: CASSEARGGRPSSTDTQYF. In DNA form, the CDR3 reads TGTGCCAGCAGTGAAGCGAGGGGGGGAAGGCCTTCTAGCACAGATACGCAGTATTTT. J is TRBJ2-3 and V is TRBV6-1; tentative D call: TRBD2 (7 bases). V lost 0 bases, J lost 0 bases, and 19 bases lay in between. In germline, CDR1 is MNHNS, CDR2 SASEGT. The CDR3 extends over 19 amino acids.

The chain employs TRBV6-6 and TRBJ1-1; a weak D match, TRBD1 (6 bases). Trimming shortened V by 5 bases and J by 5 bases, and 12 bases separated the two germline ends. This CDR3 comprises 13 residues. The germline V gene encodes CDR1 MNHNY and CDR2 SVGAGI (reference sequence). The CDR3 here is CASSPRGGTEAFF. In nucleotides, the CDR3 is TGTGCCAGCAGTCCCAGGGGCGGAACTGAAGCTTTCTTT.

The V gene is TRBV6-6, the J gene TRBJ2-7; D perhaps matches TRBD2 (6 bases). The CDR3 is 15 amino acids. V dropped 0 bases and J dropped 2 bases, with 11 bases sitting between them. The germline V gene encodes CDR1 MNHNY and CDR2 SVGAGI (reference sequence). The DNA of the CDR3 is TGTGCCAGCAGTTACTCCCTGGAGGGTACCTACGAGCAGTACTTC. It is translated as CASSYSLEGTYEQYF.

CDR3 DNA: TGTGCCAGCAGCTTCCGGGTCGGGGACACTGAAGCTTTCTTT. Protein: CASSFRVGDTEAFF. The chain joins TRBV11-3 to TRBJ1-1; D gene unclear. V was cut by 3 bases and J by 3 bases, with 11 bases left in between. Germline lookup yields CDR1 SGHNT and CDR2 YENEEA. The CDR3 contains 14 residues.

The V and J genes are TRBV11-2 and TRBJ1-5; possible D gene TRBD1, 5 bases. With 1 base removed from V and 5 bases from J, the gap between germline ends came to 6 bases. CDR1 and CDR2 from the germline V gene are SGHAT and FQNNGV. CDR3 length equals 13 residues. CDR3 bases: TGTGCCAGCAGCTTAGGGGGGGATCAGCCCCAGCATTTT. Translating gives CASSLGGDQPQHF.

The rearrangement joins TRBV11-1 to TRBJ2-2, with D uncertain. V was cut by 6 bases and J by 0 bases, with 14 bases left in between. The length of the CDR3 is 16 residues. Germline V gene lookup returns CDR1 SGHAT and CDR2 FQDESV (reference sequence). The CDR3: CASRDQDRSNTGELFF. In nucleotides, the CDR3 is TGTGCCAGCAGGGATCAGGATAGATCGAACACCGGGGAGCTGTTTTTT.

This rearrangement joins TRBV7-2 to TRBJ2-7; D uncertain. CDR1 SGHTA and CDR2 FQGNSA come from the germline V gene. The CDR3 consists of 15 residues. V was trimmed by 5 bases and J by 0 bases, leaving 14 bases between them. CDR3 sequence reads: CASSPEEAYSYEQYF. DNA of the CDR3: TGTGCCAGCAGCCCCGAGGAAGCCTACTCCTACGAGCAGTACTTC. Full variable domain (missing parts from reference TRBV7-2 and TRBJ2-7): GAGVSQSPSNKVTEKGKDVELRCDPISGHTALYWYRQSLGQGLEFLIYFQGNSAPDKSGLPSDRFSAERTGGSVSTLTIQRTQQEDSAVYLCASSPEEAYSYEQYFGPGTRLTVT.

This clone has only one observation. V gene TRBV9 combines with J gene TRBJ2-5, with TRBD1 as a possible D gene (5 bases). The germline gives CDR1 SGDLS, CDR2 YYNGEE. The CDR3 length is 14 residues. With 0 bases removed from V and 3 bases from J, the gap between germline ends came to 9 bases. CDR3 residues: CASSVAAGKETQYF. CDR3 nucleotides: TGTGCCAGCAGCGTAGCTGCAGGGAAAGAGACCCAGTACTTC.

The V gene is TRBV27, the J gene TRBJ2-3, with D possibly matching TRBD2 (5 bases). This CDR3 is built from 16 residues. Germline loops: CDR1 MNHEY, CDR2 SMNVEV (reference sequence). The V and J ends lost 4 bases and 0 bases respectively, with 14 bases between them. CDR3: CASSSRGPLSTDTQYF. For the CDR3, the DNA is TGTGCCAGCAGTTCTCGGGGTCCGCTGAGCACAGATACGCAGTATTTT.

This chain connects TRBV10-3 to TRBJ2-3, with a weak D call TRBD1 (5 bases). The V and J ends lost 6 bases and 0 bases respectively, with 16 bases between them. Germline values: CDR1 ENHRY, CDR2 SYGVKD. CDR3 length: 16 amino acids. The CDR3 DNA follows: TGTGCCATCAGGGCGCAGGGCAGAATTAGCACAGATACGCAGTATTTT. Translated, it gives CAIRAQGRISTDTQYF.

The chain joins TRBV6-1 to TRBJ1-6, with 7 bases identical to TRBD1. The V gene's germline CDR1 is MNHNS and CDR2 SASEGT. V was pared by 2 bases and J by 10 bases, with 5 bases of the junction left unmatched. The CDR3 runs 14 residues. The CDR3 DNA sequence: TGTGCCAGCAGTGAAACCAGGGGGAGGTCACCCCTCCACTTT. Protein sequence: CASSETRGRSPLHF.

V gene TRBV7-2 combines with J gene TRBJ2-7; unclear D gene. Germline loops: CDR1 SGHTA, CDR2 FQGNSA. The CDR3 contains 12 residues. Trimming cost V 6 bases and J 4 bases, with 10 bases left between them. Here the CDR3 reads CASRLNAYEQYF. As DNA, the CDR3 is TGTGCCAGCAGATTGAACGCGTACGAGCAGTACTTC.

The V gene is TRBV9, the J gene TRBJ1-5, with 8 bases fitting TRBD1. CDR3 length: 12 amino acids. Unmatched junction bases numbered 6, after V lost 4 bases and J lost 12 bases. From germline, CDR1 is SGDLS and CDR2 YYNGEE. The CDR3 nucleotides read TGTGCCAGCAGCCGTAGACAGGGGATCCAGCATTTT. The encoded protein is CASSRRQGIQHF.

This clone has only a few counts. The gene calls are TRBV7-2 and TRBJ1-5; unclear D gene. CDR3 length equals 13 residues. V was trimmed by 1 base and J by 3 bases, leaving 4 bases between them. CDR1 and CDR2 from the germline V gene are SGHTA and FQGNSA. The CDR3 region is CASSLVYNQPQHF. The CDR3 DNA follows: TGTGCCAGCAGCTTAGTTTACAATCAGCCCCAGCATTTT.

J is TRBJ2-5 and V is TRBV6-5, with TRBD2 matching over 14 bases. This CDR3 is 14 amino acids long. Losses at the gene ends were 8 bases for V and 6 bases for J; bases not matched to a gene: 5. In germline, CDR1 is MNHEY, CDR2 SVGAGI. In DNA, the CDR3 is TGTGCCAGCTGGACTAGCGGGGGGCTAAAGACCCAGTACTTC. Its translation: CASWTSGGLKTQYF.

The chain is built from TRBV29-1 and TRBJ2-7; 9 bases are shared with TRBD1. The J segment lost 4 bases and the V segment lost 7 bases, leaving 11 bases of the junction unmatched. Germline-derived CDR1 and CDR2 are SQVTM and ANQGSEA. There are 14 residues in the CDR3. In DNA, the CDR3 is TGCAGCGGGGGCGGGGGACAGGGAGGGTACGAGCAGTACTTC. Its protein product is CSGGGGQGGYEQYF.

The genes are TRBV11-2 and TRBJ2-2, with 9 bases aligning to TRBD1. With V trimmed by 6 bases and J by 5 bases, 16 bases remained unmatched. The CDR3 has 18 residues. CDR1 is SGHAT, CDR2 FQNNGV, per germline. CDR3 in DNA: TGTGCCAGCAGACCTCTCACAGGGGGCGCTCTCAGAACCGGGGAGCTGTTTTTT. As protein: CASRPLTGGALRTGELFF.

The chain employs TRBV6-5 and TRBJ2-3; D not resolved. V lost 0 bases, J lost 0 bases, and 7 bases lay in between. CDR1 is MNHEY and CDR2 is SVGAGI in the germline V gene. CDR3 length: 15 residues. The CDR3 sequence: CASSYSHSSTDTQYF. The CDR3 DNA reads as TGTGCCAGCAGTTACTCCCATTCGAGCACAGATACGCAGTATTTT.

This chain joins TRBV10-3 and TRBJ1-1; maybe TRBD1 (5 bases). V gave up 4 bases and J gave up 0 bases, with 21 bases separating them. Germline values: CDR1 ENHRY, CDR2 SYGVKD. The CDR3 is made up of 18 amino acids. The CDR3 DNA reads as TGTGCCATCAGTGGATCATCCAAAGGGGCCGGATTGAACACTGAAGCTTTCTTT. Amino acid sequence: CAISGSSKGAGLNTEAFF.

The J gene is TRBJ2-1, the V gene TRBV7-7, with 10 bases matching TRBD2. CDR1 and CDR2 from the germline V gene are SSHAT and FNYEAQ (reference sequence). The CDR3 loop spans 13 amino acids. The CDR3 reads CRSGGGTYNEQFF. The CDR3 nucleotides are TGTCGAAGCGGGGGGGGGACCTACAATGAGCAGTTCTTC.